The rows below give T cell receptor beta chains drawn from one sample of a study of T cells in Graves' hyperthyroidism and ophthalmopathy. TCRdb re-derived calls from the multiplex PCR reads in MiXCR, one entry per CDR3 protein. This sample has about 410,000 distinct CDR3 sequences; roughly 15% occur once, and the top ten carry about 12%. Sequenced material: blood. The receptors originated from a man aged 18 to 29 with Graves' ophthalmopathy. Both conserved end residues are part of each CDR3. Fields, in order: CDR3 length, V gene, clone size, D gene, J gene, CDR3 DNA, CDR3 protein. The D gene is left open where the match is weak. The size of a clone is reported for some rows only, either as once, few or many, or as a class for expanded clones.

14,TRBV11-2,few,TRBD2,TRBJ2-7,TGTGCCAGCAGCTTTCTGGCTAGCGGCTACGAGCAGTACTTC,CASSFLASGYEQYF
12,TRBV18,many,.,TRBJ1-2,TGTGCCAGCTCACCCGAAAACTATGGCTACACCTTC,CASSPENYGYTF
14,TRBV5-1,many,.,TRBJ2-1,TGCGCCAGCAGCTTAGGTCAGACCAACAATGAGCAGTTCTTC,CASSLGQTNNEQFF
14,TRBV7-6,many,.,TRBJ2-1,TGTGCCAGCAGCTTATTCAGTACATACAATGAGCAGTTCTTC,CASSLFSTYNEQFF
14,TRBV19,many,.,TRBJ1-5,TGTGCCAGTAGTATCGGGACACCAAATCAGCCCCAGCATTTT,CASSIGTPNQPQHF
16,TRBV27,.,.,TRBJ1-5,TGTGCCAGCAGTTCCAGGGTTCCTCAAGCGGTCCAGCCCCAGCATTTT,CASSSRVPQAVQPQHF
15,TRBV7-9,.,.,TRBJ1-4,TGTGCCAGCAGCCCCGACAGCGCGGTCAATGAAAAACTGTTTTTT,CASSPDSAVNEKLFF
15,TRBV27,few,.,TRBJ1-6,TGTGCCAGCAGTCACCACAGGAGTTATAATTCACCCCTCCACTTT,CASSHHRSYNSPLHF
15,TRBV10-3,.,.,TRBJ2-1,TGTGCCATCAGTGATAGAGGGTTGGTTAGCTTTGAGCAGTTCTTC,CAISDRGLVSFEQFF
15,TRBV11-3,many,.,TRBJ1-1,TGTGCCAGCAGCTTAGGTCGGGGTACAAACACTGAAGCTTTCTTT,CASSLGRGTNTEAFF
20,TRBV7-9,.,TRBD2,TRBJ2-2,TGTGCCAGCAGCTTATGGCGACTAGCGGGAGGCCCTAAGAACACCGGGGAGCTGTTTTTT,CASSLWRLAGGPKNTGELFF
15,TRBV29-1,many,TRBD1,TRBJ2-7,TGCAGCGTTGAAGAACCGGGACAGACCTCCTACGAGCAGTACTTC,CSVEEPGQTSYEQYF
12,TRBV29-1,many,TRBD1,TRBJ2-7,TGCAGCGTTTCGCAGGGGGCCCACGAGCAGTACTTC,CSVSQGAHEQYF
14,TRBV30,.,.,TRBJ2-2,TGTGCCTGGATTCCCCCACGGGGGACCGGGGAGCTGTTTTTT,CAWIPPRGTGELFF
14,TRBV11-3,.,.,TRBJ1-2,TGTGCCAGCAGCCGGGCAGGGGAAGCCTATGGCTACACCTTC,CASSRAGEAYGYTF
16,TRBV7-8,.,TRBD2,TRBJ2-3,TGTGCCAGCAGCTGGGGACTAGCGGCGGGCACAGATACGCAGTATTTT,CASSWGLAAGTDTQYF
12,TRBV24-1,few,TRBD1,TRBJ1-3,TGTGCCACCAGTGAAGGGGACAGCGCCATATATTTT,CATSEGDSAIYF
15,TRBV7-9,many,TRBD1,TRBJ1-4,TGTGCCAGCGGACCAACAGGGGCAGTAGCTGAAAAACTGTTTTTT,CASGPTGAVAEKLFF
12,TRBV15,.,TRBD1,TRBJ2-1,TGTGCCACCAGCATGACAGGGAATGCCCAGTTCTTC,CATSMTGNAQFF
14,TRBV5-1,.,.,TRBJ1-1,TGCGCCAGCAGCTTTAACAGTGTGAACACTGAAGCTTTCTTT,CASSFNSVNTEAFF
15,TRBV4-1,.,TRBD2,TRBJ2-2,TGCGCCAGCACCCCACTAGCGGGAGTCCCCGGGGAGCTGTTTTTT,CASTPLAGVPGELFF
15,TRBV5-1,many,.,TRBJ2-3,TGCGCCAGCACACTTCGGGGCCAGCCCACAGATACGCAGTATTTT,CASTLRGQPTDTQYF
17,TRBV5-1,many,.,TRBJ1-1,TGCGCCAGCAGCTTGATAGCACGGGGGGCCGGGCTATCTGAAGCTTTCTTT,CASSLIARGAGLSEAFF
19,TRBV24-1,many,TRBD1,TRBJ1-5,TGTGCCACCAGTGATCCGGGGGACAGGGGGAATGGAAGCAATCAGCCCCAGCATTTT,CATSDPGDRGNGSNQPQHF
11,TRBV30,many,.,TRBJ2-1,TGTGCCTGGAAGGGGTACAATGAGCAGTTCTTC,CAWKGYNEQFF
17,TRBV6-4,.,TRBD2,TRBJ2-1,TGTGCCAGCAGTCCCCGGACTAGCGGGGGGGATTACAATGAGCAGTTCTTC,CASSPRTSGGDYNEQFF
14,TRBV11-3,many,.,TRBJ1-5,TGTGCCAGCAGCTTAGGACCTCCGGGACACCACCTCCATTTT,CASSLGPPGHHLHF
15,TRBV18,many,.,TRBJ1-3,TGTGCCAGCTCAGCTCTCCTGTTCTCTGGAAACACCATATATTTT,CASSALLFSGNTIYF
14,TRBV7-9,many,.,TRBJ2-7,TGTGCCAGCAGCTCCCGGGACGGACTCTACGAGCAGTACTTC,CASSSRDGLYEQYF
13,TRBV7-2,many,TRBD1,TRBJ1-2,TGTGCCAGCAGCCCTCGACAGGGGAATGGCTACACCTTC,CASSPRQGNGYTF
14,TRBV19,.,.,TRBJ2-7,TGTGCCAGTAGAGATCCAGGCTCCTCCTACGAGCAGTACTTC,CASRDPGSSYEQYF
15,TRBV5-1,many,.,TRBJ2-5,TGCGCCAGCAGCTTGTATCCGGGTGGCCAAGAGACCCAGTACTTC,CASSLYPGGQETQYF
18,TRBV5-1,many,TRBD2,TRBJ2-1,TGCGCCAGCAGCTTGGCCCCCGGGACTAGCGGGAGGGCTAATGAGCAGTTCTTC,CASSLAPGTSGRANEQFF
12,TRBV9,.,.,TRBJ2-3,TGTGCCAGCAGCGTAGATCAGGATACGCAGTATTTT,CASSVDQDTQYF
17,TRBV11-2,.,TRBD2,TRBJ2-7,TGTGCCAGCGGGAAAAGGAAACTGACTAGCGGCACCTACGAGCAGTACTTC,CASGKRKLTSGTYEQYF
18,TRBV5-6,few,.,TRBJ2-6,TGTGCCAGCAGCTTGTGGGTACCTTACAGGGTTGGGGCCAACGTCCTGACTTTC,CASSLWVPYRVGANVLTF
15,TRBV6-6,many,TRBD1,TRBJ2-7,TGTGCCAGCAGTTACTCGACAGGGAGCTCCTACGAGCAGTACTTC,CASSYSTGSSYEQYF
14,TRBV19,few,TRBD1,TRBJ1-5,TGTGCCAGTAGTGTCACAGGGGGAGGTCAGCCCCAGCATTTT,CASSVTGGGQPQHF
18,TRBV5-1,many,TRBD2,TRBJ2-7,TGCGCCAGCAGCTTGAGCCTAGCGGGAGTCTCACTTGGGTACGAGCAGTACTTC,CASSLSLAGVSLGYEQYF
14,TRBV11-2,many,.,TRBJ1-4,TGTGCCAGCAGCTTAGGGCAGGGCTATGAAAAACTGTTTTTT,CASSLGQGYEKLFF
13,TRBV7-8,many,.,TRBJ1-6,TGTGCCAGCAGCTTAGCGGGCAGTTCACCCCTCCACTTT,CASSLAGSSPLHF
14,TRBV19,.,.,TRBJ1-2,TGTGCCAGTAGTATAGTTGGAGCGCACTATGGCTACACCTTC,CASSIVGAHYGYTF
15,TRBV7-9,many,.,TRBJ2-1,TGTGCCAGCAGCTTAGAGAGGACTAACCACAATGAGCAGTTCTTC,CASSLERTNHNEQFF
14,TRBV7-8,many,TRBD1,TRBJ1-3,TGTGCCAGCAGCCCAAGGACAGGGGGCCACACCATATATTTT,CASSPRTGGHTIYF
13,TRBV7-3,many,.,TRBJ2-1,TGTGCCAGCAGCTTAGGCCTCTGGAATGAGCAGTTCTTC,CASSLGLWNEQFF
13,TRBV6-4,.,.,TRBJ2-2,TGTGCCAGCAGTGACGTTAGGACCGGGGAGCTGTTTTTT,CASSDVRTGELFF
15,TRBV7-8,many,TRBD1,TRBJ2-7,TGTGCCAGCAGCTTTGGGGGGACAGGGGCCTACGAGCAGTACTTC,CASSFGGTGAYEQYF
14,TRBV6-1,.,.,TRBJ1-1,TGTGCCAGCAGCCGCCAGGCCATGAGCACTGAAGCTTTCTTT,CASSRQAMSTEAFF
14,TRBV11-3,many,.,TRBJ1-1,TGTGCCAGCAGCCTTCCCGGGGGACACACTGAAGCTTTCTTT,CASSLPGGHTEAFF
15,TRBV6-6,few,.,TRBJ2-2,TGTGCCAGCAGTTACGGTGACAGGCACACCGGGGAGCTGTTTTTT,CASSYGDRHTGELFF
17,TRBV5-8,few,TRBD1,TRBJ2-1,TGTGCCAGCAGCGTGACAGGGGGCAGTGGCTCCTACAATGAGCAGTTCTTC,CASSVTGGSGSYNEQFF
17,TRBV15,many,TRBD2,TRBJ2-7,TGTGCCACCAGCCCAATCCCGGCGGGGGATTTCAGTTACGAGCAGTACTTC,CATSPIPAGDFSYEQYF
14,TRBV19,.,TRBD1,TRBJ2-5,TGTGCCAGTAGTAAGGACAGGGATCAAGAGACCCAGTACTTC,CASSKDRDQETQYF
15,TRBV11-3,many,.,TRBJ2-7,TGTGCCAGCAGCTTAGTCTCAGGAGGGTGGGACGAGCAGTACTTC,CASSLVSGGWDEQYF
12,TRBV30,.,.,TRBJ2-7,TGTGCCTGGACGGGCAGTACCTACGAGCAGTACTTC,CAWTGSTYEQYF